This T cell receptor beta chain was sequenced during a study of blood T cell repertoires in COVID-19. Study background: Sites in the United States, Italy and Spain provided acute and convalescent COVID-19 samples.

In the authors' workflow: Reference gene primer amplification in the assay estimated nucleated cell counts. Libraries were prepared by immunoSEQ multiplex PCR; TCRdb keeps only in-frame clonotypes and omits some of them. The V and J calls and clone size were taken over from that table, and D and trimming were inferred from the DNA. The sample has 270,000 or so clones; 80% to 90% are singletons. Trimming took off 6 bases at V and 6 bases at J, with 11 bases between the two ends. From germline, CDR1 is MNHEY and CDR2 SVGEGT. The CDR3 has 13 residues. Input material: PBMCs or T cells enriched from blood (not recorded which). The rearrangement links TRBV6-2 or TRBV6-3 to TRBJ2-2; D remains ambiguous. The source is a woman aged 45 to 65 who had been exposed to COVID-19. The CDR3 spells CASSYTRAGELFF. CDR3 nucleotides: TGTGCCAGCAGCTATACCCGGGCCGGGGAGCTGTTTTTT.